The next 14 T cell receptor beta chains were all read from a single sample in a study of Ad26.COV2.S vaccination and SARS-CoV-2 variants. Treatment reported: roughly 19 received Ad26.COV2.S at low or high dose, single or two shots; about five received placebo; per-sample allocation not given. The study sampled participants on day 63 after the first vaccine or placebo injection. Libraries were prepared by immunoSEQ multiplex PCR; TCRdb keeps only in-frame clonotypes and omits some of them. The table includes 250,000 or so clones, roughly 87% detected once. This specimen consisted of peripheral blood, obtained in a trial of Ad26.COV2.S vaccine versus placebo. These receptors were obtained from a person between 18 and 65 years old who received the Ad26.COV2.S COVID-19 vaccine or a placebo.

V usage is TRBV7-8 and J usage is TRBJ2-4, with D possibly being TRBD1 (5 bases). The CDR3 is 15 amino acids. Trimming left V 5 bases short and J 4 bases short, with 15 bases between. The germline gives CDR1 SGHVS, CDR2 FQNEAQ. In DNA, the CDR3 is TGTGCCAGCAGCCCCCAGGGCAGGGCGAAAAACATTCAGTACTTC. Translating gives CASSPQGRAKNIQYF. Full variable domain (outside the CDR3, taken from reference TRBV7-8 and TRBJ2-4): GAGVSQSPRYKVAKRGQDVALRCDPISGHVSLFWYQQALGQGPEFLTYFQNEAQLDKSGLPSDRFFAERPEGSVSTLKIQRTQQEDSAVYLCASSPQGRAKNIQYFGAGTRLSVL.

This clone came up a few times. The rearrangement uses TRBV7-9 and TRBJ2-1; 11 bases match TRBD1. Germline CDR1 SEHNR, CDR2 FQNEAQ (reference sequence). V was pared by 3 bases and J by 4 bases, with 2 bases of the junction left unmatched. This CDR3 has 15 residues. The CDR3 region is CASSFGTGGYNEQFF. The CDR3 DNA reads TGTGCCAGCAGCTTCGGGACAGGGGGGTACAATGAGCAGTTCTTC.

This clone was found a few times. V is TRBV30 and J is TRBJ1-2; D uncertain. Trimming left V 4 bases short and J 4 bases short, with 13 bases between. The CDR3 runs to 13 residues. In germline, CDR1 is GTSNPN, CDR2 SVGIG (reference sequence). The DNA of the CDR3 is TGTGCCTGGATGACTCGATGGGGCTATGGCTACACCTTC. Translating gives CAWMTRWGYGYTF. The full variable domain, with the rest looked up from reference TRBV30 and TRBJ1-2, is SQTIHQWPATLVQPVGSPLSLECTVEGTSNPNLYWYRQAAGRGLQLLFYSVGIGQISSEVPQNLSASRPQDRQFILSSKKLLLSDSGFYLCAWMTRWGYGYTFGSGTRLTVV.

V is TRBV19 and J is TRBJ1-2; no firm D call. CDR1 is LNHDA and CDR2 is SQIVND in the germline V gene (reference sequence). V lost 6 bases and J 4 bases, leaving 18 bases between the germline ends. The CDR3 totals 15 residues. Here the CDR3 DNA reads TGTGCCAGTAGCGTTAGGCAATTAAGCGTCTATGGCTACACCTTC. Translating gives CASSVRQLSVYGYTF.

V and J are TRBV5-1 and TRBJ1-1, with TRBD1 matching 8 bases. This CDR3 contains 15 residues. J was trimmed by 6 bases and V by 0 bases; bases with no gene match: 7. Germline V gives CDR1 SGHRS, CDR2 YFSETQ. In nucleotides, the CDR3 is TGCGCCAGCAGCTTGGATCAGGGGGCGCCGTCTGAAGCTTTCTTT. The encoded protein is CASSLDQGAPSEAFF.

This rearrangement joins TRBV27 to TRBJ2-6; D gene unclear. V was pared by 0 bases and J by 0 bases, with 3 bases between. Per the germline V gene, CDR1 is MNHEY and CDR2 is SMNVEV (reference sequence). The CDR3 is made up of 15 amino acids. CDR3 sequence: CASSLSISGANVLTF. The CDR3 bases are TGTGCCAGCAGTTTATCTATCTCTGGGGCCAACGTCCTGACTTTC.

This chain connects TRBV7-3 to TRBJ2-5; weak D call: TRBD2 (6 bases). The CDR3 totals 15 residues. With 4 bases removed from V and 5 bases from J, the gap between germline ends came to 17 bases. The germline CDR1 and CDR2 sequences are SGHTA and FQGTGA. The CDR3 DNA reads TGTGCCAGCAGCTCCACGGGAGCCAAAGGGGAGACCCAGTACTTC. Encoded protein: CASSSTGAKGETQYF.

The chain combines TRBV9 with TRBJ1-1; no clear D gene. Germline lookup yields CDR1 SGDLS and CDR2 YYNGEE. The ends were cut back, 0 bases at V and 2 bases at J, with 8 bases in the middle. The CDR3 sequence is 14 residues long. The CDR3 region is CASSVGPDNTEAFF. The CDR3 nucleotides read TGTGCCAGCAGCGTAGGCCCAGACAACACTGAAGCTTTCTTT.

The rearrangement uses TRBV14 and TRBJ2-4; D gene unclear. With 2 bases removed from V and 3 bases from J, the gap between germline ends came to 11 bases. The germline V gene has CDR1 SGHDN and CDR2 FVKESK. CDR3 length equals 15 residues. The CDR3: CASSQSPPDKNIQYF. The CDR3 coding sequence is TGTGCCAGCAGCCAATCACCCCCTGACAAAAACATTCAGTACTTC.

V is TRBV19 and J is TRBJ1-1; D uncertain. This CDR3 spans 15 amino acids. Germline CDR1 LNHDA, CDR2 SQIVND (reference sequence). V was cut by 2 bases and J by 2 bases, with 12 bases left in between. The CDR3 loop reads CASSITSSFNTEAFF. CDR3 nucleotide sequence: TGTGCCAGTAGTATAACCAGCAGTTTTAACACTGAAGCTTTCTTT.

The V and J genes are TRBV19 and TRBJ2-1, with 8 bases that match TRBD2. Trimming removed 7 bases from V and 6 bases from J; junction bases left unmatched: 5. CDR3 length: 13 amino acids. CDR1 LNHDA and CDR2 SQIVND come from the germline V gene (reference sequence). The CDR3 here is CASNAGTSNEQFF. In DNA, the CDR3 is TGTGCCAGTAACGCCGGGACTAGCAATGAGCAGTTCTTC.

This chain joins TRBV5-4 and TRBJ2-1; 8 bases are shared with TRBD1. Germline V gene lookup returns CDR1 SGHNT and CDR2 YYREEE (reference sequence). V shed 0 bases, J shed 4 bases, and the junction held 0 bases outside the gene matches. The CDR3 has 14 residues. The CDR3 bases are TGTGCCAGCAGCTTGGGGACAGGGTACAATGAGCAGTTCTTC. Translated, it gives CASSLGTGYNEQFF.

The chain is built from TRBV15 and TRBJ1-1; no reliable D call. The CDR3 consists of 15 residues. The V gene lost 5 bases and the J gene lost 4 bases, with 17 bases spanning the gap. Per the germline V gene, CDR1 is LNHNV and CDR2 is YYDKDF (reference sequence). CDR3 sequence: CATSSAPPGSTEAFF. CDR3 DNA: TGTGCCACCAGCTCCGCCCCCCCAGGTAGCACTGAAGCTTTCTTT. The full variable domain, completed using reference TRBV15 and TRBJ1-1, is DAMVIQNPRYQVTQFGKPVTLSCSQTLNHNVMYWYQQKSSQAPKLLFHYYDKDFNNEADTPDNFQSRRPNTSFCFLDIRSPGLGDTAMYLCATSSAPPGSTEAFFGQGTRLTVV.

V gene TRBV6-1 combines with J gene TRBJ2-3; D ambiguous. The ends were cut back, 1 base at V and 0 bases at J, with 8 bases in the middle. Germline V lookup: CDR1 MNHNS, CDR2 SASEGT. This CDR3 contains 15 residues. CDR3 sequence: CASSEGPTSTDTQYF. DNA for the CDR3: TGTGCCAGCAGTGAAGGACCTACTAGCACAGATACGCAGTATTTT.